Presented here are 7 T cell receptor beta chains from one specimen sequenced in a study of PD-1 blockade in mismatch repair-deficient tumors. Using immunoSEQ multiplex PCR, the repertoire was profiled, and TCRdb retains in-frame clones only, with some absent. Of around 50,000 clones listed, roughly 78% were seen once; the top ten hold 3.3%. This specimen consisted of peripheral blood, obtained 4 weeks after starting pembrolizumab. These receptors all stem from an adult with mismatch repair-deficient cancer.

This sequence joins TRBV6-5 and TRBJ1-2; no definite D call. V shed 2 bases and J shed 3 bases, with 10 bases lying between them. Germline-derived CDR1 and CDR2 are MNHEY and SVGAGI. CDR3 length: 14 residues. CDR3 in DNA: TGTGCCAGCAGTTACCGTAGGGTGGACTATGGCTACACCTTC. This gives the protein CASSYRRVDYGYTF.

This sequence joins TRBV5-4 and TRBJ2-7; TRBD1 is a possible D gene (6 bases). Germline CDR1 and CDR2: SGHNT and YYREEE (reference sequence). CDR3 length: 15 residues. V lost 5 bases, J lost 4 bases, and 19 bases lay in between. The CDR3 spells CASRSSPGQGYEQYF. CDR3 sequence (DNA): TGTGCCAGCAGGTCATCTCCCGGCCAGGGGTACGAGCAGTACTTC.

The rearrangement links TRBV14 to TRBJ2-1; a weak D match, TRBD2 (5 bases). The V and J ends lost 1 base and 3 bases respectively, with 16 bases between them. CDR3 length equals 17 residues. The germline CDR1 and CDR2 sequences are SGHDN and FVKESK. CDR3 sequence reads: CASSQGPGYAFYNEQFF. The DNA for the CDR3 is TGTGCCAGCAGCCAAGGGCCGGGGTACGCTTTCTACAATGAGCAGTTCTTC. Using reference TRBV14 and TRBJ2-1 for the parts outside the CDR3, the full variable domain is EAGVTQFPSHSVIEKGQTVTLRCDPISGHDNLYWYRRVMGKEIKFLLHFVKESKQDESGMPNNRFLAERTGGTYSTLKVQPAELEDSGVYFCASSQGPGYAFYNEQFFGPGTRLTVL.

J is TRBJ1-1 and V is TRBV7-3; maybe TRBD1 (6 bases). This CDR3 comprises 11 residues. V lost 6 bases and J 11 bases, leaving 13 bases between the germline ends. Germline values: CDR1 SGHTA, CDR2 FQGTGA. CDR3 in DNA: TGTGCCAGCAGGGAAACAGGGTGGGCTTTCTTT. This translates into CASRETGWAFF.

The chain employs TRBV27 and TRBJ1-2; perhaps TRBD1 as D (6 bases). This CDR3 is built from 15 residues. Germline V CDR1 and CDR2: MNHEY, SMNVEV (reference sequence). V lost 0 bases and J 0 bases, leaving 8 bases between the germline ends. CDR3 loop: CASSLSGGPNYGYTF. In nucleotides, the CDR3 is TGTGCCAGCAGTTTATCAGGGGGACCTAACTATGGCTACACCTTC.

This sequence joins TRBV15 and TRBJ1-2; D remains ambiguous. The germline V and J ends were trimmed by 1 base and 7 bases, with 10 bases remaining between them. The CDR3 loop spans 13 amino acids. Germline CDR1 is LNHNV and CDR2 is YYDKDF (reference sequence). In nucleotides, the CDR3 is TGTGCCACCAGCAGAGTTCAGGAGTCTGGCTACACCTTC. It is translated as CATSRVQESGYTF.

This chain connects TRBV29-1 to TRBJ2-6; D unclear. V was clipped by 6 bases and J by 1 base, with 7 bases between them. The germline CDR1 and CDR2 sequences are SQVTM and ANQGSEA. CDR3 size: 13 residues. CDR3: CSVGRSGANVLTF. The CDR3, as DNA: TGCAGCGTCGGACGGTCTGGGGCCAACGTCCTGACTTTC.